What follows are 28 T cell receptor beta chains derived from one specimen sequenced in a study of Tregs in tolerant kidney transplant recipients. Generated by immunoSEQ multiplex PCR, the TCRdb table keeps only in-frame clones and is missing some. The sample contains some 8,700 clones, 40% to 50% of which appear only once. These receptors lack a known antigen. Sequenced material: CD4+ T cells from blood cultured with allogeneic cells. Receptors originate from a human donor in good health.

This CDR3 reads CASSLSSGNYNEQFF. The CDR3 nucleotides read TGTGCCAGCAGCTTAAGTAGCGGGAATTACAATGAGCAGTTCTTC. V and J are TRBV7-2 and TRBJ2-1; 8 positions agree with TRBD2. CDR1 is SGHTA, CDR2 FQGNSA, per germline. CDR3 length: 15 residues. After removal of 2 bases from V and 4 bases from J, the junction contained 4 bases not matched to a gene.

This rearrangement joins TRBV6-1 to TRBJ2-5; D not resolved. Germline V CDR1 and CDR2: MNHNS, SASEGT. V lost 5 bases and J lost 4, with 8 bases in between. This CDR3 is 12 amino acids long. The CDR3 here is CASSRTSETQYF. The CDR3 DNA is TGTGCCAGCAGTCGGACCTCAGAGACCCAGTACTTC.

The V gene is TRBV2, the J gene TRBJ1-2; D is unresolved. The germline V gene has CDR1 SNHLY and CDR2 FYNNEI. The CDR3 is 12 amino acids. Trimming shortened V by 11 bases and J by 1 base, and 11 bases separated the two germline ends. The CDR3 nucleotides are TGTGCCGGACTCCTTCTTAACTATGGCTACACCTTC. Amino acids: CAGLLLNYGYTF.

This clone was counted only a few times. CDR3 sequence: CASSVEGRGGPYGYTF. For the CDR3, the DNA is TGTGCCAGCAGCGTAGAAGGTCGGGGAGGCCCCTATGGCTACACCTTC. The chain has TRBV9 and TRBJ1-2; no clear D. Per germline, CDR1 SGDLS and CDR2 YYNGEE. The CDR3 sequence is 16 residues long. V gave up 0 bases and J gave up 4 bases, with 16 bases separating them. Drawing the rest from reference TRBV9 and TRBJ1-2, the complete variable domain is DSGVTQTPKHLITATGQRVTLRCSPRSGDLSVYWYQQSLDQGLQFLIQYYNGEERAKGNILERFSAQQFPDLHSELNLSSLELGDSALYFCASSVEGRGGPYGYTFGSGTRLTVV.

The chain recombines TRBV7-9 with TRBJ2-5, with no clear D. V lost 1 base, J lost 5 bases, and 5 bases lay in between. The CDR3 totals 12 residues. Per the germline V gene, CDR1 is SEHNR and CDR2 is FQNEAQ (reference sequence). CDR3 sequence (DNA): TGTGCCAGCAGCTTAGGGGTTGAGACCCAGTACTTC. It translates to CASSLGVETQYF.

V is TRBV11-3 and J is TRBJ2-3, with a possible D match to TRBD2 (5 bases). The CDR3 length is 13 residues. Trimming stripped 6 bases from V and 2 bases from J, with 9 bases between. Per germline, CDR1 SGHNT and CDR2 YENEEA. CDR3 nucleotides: TGTGCCAGCAGGGAAGCGGCCACAGATACGCAGTATTTT. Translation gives CASREAATDTQYF.

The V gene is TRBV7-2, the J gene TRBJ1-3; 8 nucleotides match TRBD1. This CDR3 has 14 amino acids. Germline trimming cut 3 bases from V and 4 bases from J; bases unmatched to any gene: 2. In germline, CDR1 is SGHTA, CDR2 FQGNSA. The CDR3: CASSLWTGGNTIYF. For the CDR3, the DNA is TGTGCCAGCAGCTTGTGGACAGGGGGAAACACCATATATTTT.

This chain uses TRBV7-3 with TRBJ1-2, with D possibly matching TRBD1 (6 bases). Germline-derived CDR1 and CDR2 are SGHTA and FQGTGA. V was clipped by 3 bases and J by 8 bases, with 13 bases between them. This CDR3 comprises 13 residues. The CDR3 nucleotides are TGTGCCAGCAGCTTCGAACAGGGACGCGGCTACACCTTC. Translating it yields CASSFEQGRGYTF.

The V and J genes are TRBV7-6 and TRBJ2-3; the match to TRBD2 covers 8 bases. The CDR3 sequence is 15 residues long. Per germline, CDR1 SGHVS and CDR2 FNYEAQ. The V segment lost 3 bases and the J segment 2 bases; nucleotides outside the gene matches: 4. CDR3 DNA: TGTGCCAGCAGCTTCAGAGCGGGGGTCACAGATACGCAGTATTTT. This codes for CASSFRAGVTDTQYF. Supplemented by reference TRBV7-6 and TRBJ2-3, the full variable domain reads GAGVSQSPRYKVTKRGQDVALRCDPISGHVSLYWYRQALGQGPEFLTYFNYEAQQDKSGLPNDRFSAERPEGSISTLTIQRTEQRDSAMYRCASSFRAGVTDTQYFGPGTRLTVL.

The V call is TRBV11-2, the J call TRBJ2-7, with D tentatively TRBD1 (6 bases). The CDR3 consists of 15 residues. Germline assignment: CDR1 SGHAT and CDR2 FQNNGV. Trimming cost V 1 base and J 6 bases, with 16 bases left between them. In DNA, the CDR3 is TGTGCCAGCAGCTTAGCCCCGGGACAAGGGGGCGAGCAGTACTTC. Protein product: CASSLAPGQGGEQYF.

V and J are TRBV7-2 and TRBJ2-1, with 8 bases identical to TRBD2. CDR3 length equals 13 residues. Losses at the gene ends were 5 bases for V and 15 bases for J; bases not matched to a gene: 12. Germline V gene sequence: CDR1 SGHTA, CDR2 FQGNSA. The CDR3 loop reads CASSRTFSGARFF. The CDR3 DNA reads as TGTGCCAGCAGCCGCACCTTTAGCGGGGCACGGTTCTTC.

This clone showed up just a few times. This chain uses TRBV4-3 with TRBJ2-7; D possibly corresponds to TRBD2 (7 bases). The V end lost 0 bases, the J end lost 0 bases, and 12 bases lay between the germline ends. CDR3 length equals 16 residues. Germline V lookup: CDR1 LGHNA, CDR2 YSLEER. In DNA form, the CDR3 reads TGCGCCAGCAGCCAAGATCACGGGGGGCCCTCCTACGAGCAGTACTTC. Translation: CASSQDHGGPSYEQYF.

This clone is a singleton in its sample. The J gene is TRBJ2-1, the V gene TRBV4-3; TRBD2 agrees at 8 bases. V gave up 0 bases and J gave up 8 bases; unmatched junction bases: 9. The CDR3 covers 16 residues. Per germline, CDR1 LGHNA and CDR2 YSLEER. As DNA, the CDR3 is TGCGCCAGCAGCCAAGATGTCCCGGGAGGGGTCGATGAGCAGTTCTTC. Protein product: CASSQDVPGGVDEQFF.

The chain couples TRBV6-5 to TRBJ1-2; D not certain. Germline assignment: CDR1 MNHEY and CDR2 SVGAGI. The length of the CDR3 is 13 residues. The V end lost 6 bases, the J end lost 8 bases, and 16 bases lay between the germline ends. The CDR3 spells CASRLTRVLGYTF. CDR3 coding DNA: TGTGCCAGCAGATTGACACGGGTTTTAGGCTACACCTTC.

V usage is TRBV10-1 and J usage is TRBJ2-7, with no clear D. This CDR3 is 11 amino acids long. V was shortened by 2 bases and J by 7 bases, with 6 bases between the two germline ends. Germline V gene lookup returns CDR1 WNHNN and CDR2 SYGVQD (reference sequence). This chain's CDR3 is CASSEEEEQYF. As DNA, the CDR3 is TGCGCCAGCAGTGAGGAAGAAGAGCAGTACTTC.

CDR3 residues: CASSLIAGRSYNEQFF. The CDR3 region has the DNA TGCGCCAGCAGCTTAATAGCGGGTCGTTCCTACAATGAGCAGTTCTTC. The V and J genes are TRBV5-1 and TRBJ2-1; 7 bases line up with TRBD2. Germline CDR1 is SGHRS and CDR2 is YFSETQ. J lost 1 base, V lost 2 bases, and 6 bases had no gene match. The CDR3 covers 16 residues.

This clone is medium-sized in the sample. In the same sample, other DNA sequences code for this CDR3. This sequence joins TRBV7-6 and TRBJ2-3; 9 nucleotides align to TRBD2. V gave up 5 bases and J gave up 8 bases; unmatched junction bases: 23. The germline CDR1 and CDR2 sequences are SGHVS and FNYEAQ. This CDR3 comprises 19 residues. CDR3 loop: CASSHARGAASGTRGTQYF. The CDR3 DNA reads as TGTGCCAGCAGCCACGCACGCGGCGCGGCTAGCGGGACCCGGGGTACGCAGTATTTT. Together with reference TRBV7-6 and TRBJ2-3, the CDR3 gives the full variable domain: GAGVSQSPRYKVTKRGQDVALRCDPISGHVSLYWYRQALGQGPEFLTYFNYEAQQDKSGLPNDRFSAERPEGSISTLTIQRTEQRDSAMYRCASSHARGAASGTRGTQYFGPGTRLTVL.

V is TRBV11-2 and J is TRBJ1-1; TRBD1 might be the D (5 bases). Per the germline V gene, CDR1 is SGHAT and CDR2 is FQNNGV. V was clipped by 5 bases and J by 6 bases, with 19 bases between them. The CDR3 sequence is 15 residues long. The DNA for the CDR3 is TGTGCCAGCAGCCCTACTGCAGGGAGGAAGTCTGAAGCTTTCTTT. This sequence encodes CASSPTAGRKSEAFF.

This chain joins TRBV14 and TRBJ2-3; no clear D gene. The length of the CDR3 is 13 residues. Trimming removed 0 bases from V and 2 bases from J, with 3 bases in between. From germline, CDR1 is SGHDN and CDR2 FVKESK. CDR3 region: CASSQELTDTQYF. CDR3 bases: TGTGCCAGCAGCCAAGAGCTCACAGATACGCAGTATTTT.

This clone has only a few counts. The CDR3 DNA sequence: TGTGCCAGCAGGCTAGCGGGAGGAGGGGCAGATACGCAGTATTTT. This translates into CASRLAGGGADTQYF. The chain joins TRBV11-3 to TRBJ2-3, with TRBD2 matching over 11 bases. Germline assignment: CDR1 SGHNT and CDR2 YENEEA. The junction had 6 bases not matched to a gene; V was cut back by 6 bases and J by 4 bases. The CDR3 runs 15 residues.

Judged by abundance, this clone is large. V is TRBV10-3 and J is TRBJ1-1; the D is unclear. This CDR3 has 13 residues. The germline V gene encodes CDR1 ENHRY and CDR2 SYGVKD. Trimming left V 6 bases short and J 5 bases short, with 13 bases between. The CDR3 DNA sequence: TGTGCCATCAGCGGGGTCAGAGGGACTGAAGCTTTCTTT. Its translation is CAISGVRGTEAFF.

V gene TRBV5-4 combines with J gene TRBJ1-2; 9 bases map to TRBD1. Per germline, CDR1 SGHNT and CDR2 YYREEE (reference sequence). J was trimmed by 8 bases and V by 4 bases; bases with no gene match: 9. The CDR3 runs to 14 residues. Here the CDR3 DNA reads TGTGCCAGCAGCGGTGGGACAGGGATAAACGGCTACACCTTC. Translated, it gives CASSGGTGINGYTF.

Written as DNA, the CDR3 is TGTGCCAGTAGCCTCGGACAGCTGAACACTGAAGCTTTCTTT. Amino acids: CASSLGQLNTEAFF. The rearrangement links TRBV19 to TRBJ1-1, with TRBD1 as a possible D gene (6 bases). V gave up 6 bases and J gave up 0 bases, with 11 bases separating them. The CDR3 covers 14 residues. CDR1 is LNHDA, CDR2 SQIVND, per germline (reference sequence).

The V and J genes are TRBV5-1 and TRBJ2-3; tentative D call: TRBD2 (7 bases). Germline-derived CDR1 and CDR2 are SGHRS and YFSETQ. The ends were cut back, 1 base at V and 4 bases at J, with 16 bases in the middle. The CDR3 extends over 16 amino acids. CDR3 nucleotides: TGCGCCAGCAGCTTGAGTCCCAGGGAGGGGGCAGATACGCAGTATTTT. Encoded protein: CASSLSPREGADTQYF.

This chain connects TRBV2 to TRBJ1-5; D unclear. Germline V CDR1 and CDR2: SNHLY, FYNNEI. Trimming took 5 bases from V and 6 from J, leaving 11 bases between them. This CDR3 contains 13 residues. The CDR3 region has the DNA TGTGCCAGCAGTCCCCGGGTTACTCAGCCCCAGCATTTT. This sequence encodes CASSPRVTQPQHF.

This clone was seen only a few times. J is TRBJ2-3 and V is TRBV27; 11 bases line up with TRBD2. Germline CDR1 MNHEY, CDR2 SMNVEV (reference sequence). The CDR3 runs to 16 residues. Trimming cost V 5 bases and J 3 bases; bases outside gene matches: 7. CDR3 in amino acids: CASSRSGGVMTDTQYF. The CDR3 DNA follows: TGTGCCAGCAGTCGTAGCGGGGGGGTAATGACAGATACGCAGTATTTT.

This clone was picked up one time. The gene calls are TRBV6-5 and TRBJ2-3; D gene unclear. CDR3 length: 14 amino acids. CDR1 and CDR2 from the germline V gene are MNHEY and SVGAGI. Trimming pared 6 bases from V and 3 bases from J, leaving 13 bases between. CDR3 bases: TGTGCCAGCAGAGCGCTTATAGGAACAGATACGCAGTATTTT. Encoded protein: CASRALIGTDTQYF.

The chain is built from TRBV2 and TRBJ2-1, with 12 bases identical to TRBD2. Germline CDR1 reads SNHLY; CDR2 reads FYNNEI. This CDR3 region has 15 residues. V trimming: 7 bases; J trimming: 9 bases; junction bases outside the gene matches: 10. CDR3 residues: CASTRAELAGGEQFF. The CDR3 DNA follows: TGTGCCAGCACCAGGGCGGAACTAGCGGGAGGTGAGCAGTTCTTC.